This is a list of T cell receptor beta chains from one sample in a study of radiotherapy plus CTLA-4 blockade in lung cancer. This table comes from immunoSEQ multiplex PCR, and its TCRdb copy is limited to in-frame clones, with some not included. The sample yields some 78,000 clones, approximately 86% seen once. Sequenced material: peripheral blood, taken from a patient treated with radiotherapy plus ipilimumab. The receptors were gathered from a human donor with non-small cell lung cancer who had a partial response to radiotherapy plus ipilimumab. The CDR3 runs from the conserved cysteine through the conserved F or W. D genes are given only for firm matches. Rows may omit the clone size; those that give it use once, few, many or a size class.

d_gene: TRBD2
v_gene: TRBV7-8
abundance: once
j_gene: TRBJ2-6
CDR3nt: TGTGCCAGCAGCTTAAGGCTCTCCACGGCGGGAGCTGGGGCCAACGTCCTGACTTTC
CDR3aa: CASSLRLSTAGAGANVLTF

d_gene: TRBD2
v_gene: TRBV15
abundance: .
j_gene: TRBJ2-3
CDR3nt: TGTGCCACCAGCAGAAGACTAGCCGATGGGACAGATACGCAGTATTTT
CDR3aa: CATSRRLADGTDTQYF

d_gene: .
v_gene: TRBV28
abundance: .
j_gene: TRBJ2-1
CDR3nt: TGTGCCAGCAGTTTAACTACACCTAGGAATGAGCAGTTCTTC
CDR3aa: CASSLTTPRNEQFF

d_gene: .
v_gene: TRBV6-1
abundance: .
j_gene: TRBJ1-1
CDR3nt: TGTGCCAGCAGTGAATTTGGGGGGGGAACGAACACTGAAGCTTTCTTT
CDR3aa: CASSEFGGGTNTEAFF

d_gene: TRBD1
v_gene: TRBV18
abundance: .
j_gene: TRBJ2-7
CDR3nt: TGTGCCAGCTCACCACTGGGACAGTTTGATAGCGAGCAGTACTTC
CDR3aa: CASSPLGQFDSEQYF

d_gene: TRBD1
v_gene: TRBV10-3
abundance: .
j_gene: TRBJ1-1
CDR3nt: TGTGCCATCAGTGACCTTGGGGACAGGCTTCTTTCCGCCTCCACTGAAGCTTTCTTT
CDR3aa: CAISDLGDRLLSASTEAFF

d_gene: TRBD1
v_gene: TRBV5-1
abundance: .
j_gene: TRBJ1-6
CDR3nt: TGCGCCAGCAGCATGGGACAGGGGAATTCACCCCTCCACTTT
CDR3aa: CASSMGQGNSPLHF

d_gene: .
v_gene: TRBV5-1
abundance: .
j_gene: TRBJ2-3
CDR3nt: TGCGCCAGCAGCTTGACCCAGGGCCTGGGGGATACGCAGTATTTT
CDR3aa: CASSLTQGLGDTQYF

d_gene: .
v_gene: TRBV10-1
abundance: once
j_gene: TRBJ2-5
CDR3nt: TGCGCCAGCAGTGCCGTGGCGGGGCAGCAAGAGACCCAGTACTTC
CDR3aa: CASSAVAGQQETQYF

d_gene: TRBD2
v_gene: TRBV5-4
abundance: .
j_gene: TRBJ2-2
CDR3nt: TGTGCCAGCAGCTTGAGGGAGGGCACCGGGGAGCTGTTTTTT
CDR3aa: CASSLREGTGELFF

d_gene: TRBD2
v_gene: TRBV28
abundance: .
j_gene: TRBJ2-1
CDR3nt: TGTGCCAGCAGTTTCCTACTAGCGGGAGGGGACAATGAGCAGTTCTTC
CDR3aa: CASSFLLAGGDNEQFF

d_gene: TRBD1
v_gene: TRBV5-1
abundance: .
j_gene: TRBJ1-2
CDR3nt: TGCGCCAGCAGCTTGGAGGCAGGGGGATATGGCTACACCTTC
CDR3aa: CASSLEAGGYGYTF

d_gene: TRBD1
v_gene: TRBV7-2
abundance: .
j_gene: TRBJ1-1
CDR3nt: TGTGCCAGCAGCGAGAGTTTCCTTCAGGGGGGGAACACTGAAGCTTTCTTT
CDR3aa: CASSESFLQGGNTEAFF

d_gene: .
v_gene: TRBV11-2
abundance: .
j_gene: TRBJ2-1
CDR3nt: TGTGCCAGCAGCTTTTTGGGCCTTAATGAGCAGTTCTTC
CDR3aa: CASSFLGLNEQFF

d_gene: .
v_gene: TRBV7-9
abundance: .
j_gene: TRBJ2-1
CDR3nt: TGTGCCAGCAGCCCGCTGAAGCGGTACAATGAGCAGTTCTTC
CDR3aa: CASSPLKRYNEQFF

d_gene: TRBD2
v_gene: TRBV19
abundance: .
j_gene: TRBJ2-7
CDR3nt: TGTGCCAGTAGTACCCGGACTAGCGGGAGGGCGGGGGAGCAGTACTTC
CDR3aa: CASSTRTSGRAGEQYF

d_gene: TRBD1
v_gene: TRBV27
abundance: .
j_gene: TRBJ1-5
CDR3nt: TGTGCCAGCAGTGCGGACAGGGGAGTTCAGCCCCAGCATTTT
CDR3aa: CASSADRGVQPQHF

d_gene: .
v_gene: TRBV30
abundance: .
j_gene: TRBJ1-1
CDR3nt: TGTGCCTGGGGGGGCTTCACTGAAGCTTTCTTT
CDR3aa: CAWGGFTEAFF

d_gene: TRBD1
v_gene: TRBV5-1
abundance: .
j_gene: TRBJ1-1
CDR3nt: TGCGCCAGCAGTTTGACAGGGGGTACGAACACTGAAGCTTTCTTT
CDR3aa: CASSLTGGTNTEAFF

d_gene: TRBD2
v_gene: TRBV10-1
abundance: .
j_gene: TRBJ2-3
CDR3nt: TGCGCCAGCAGTGATCACGAACTAGCGGGAGGAGATACGCAGTATTTT
CDR3aa: CASSDHELAGGDTQYF

d_gene: .
v_gene: TRBV28
abundance: once
j_gene: TRBJ1-2
CDR3nt: TGTGCCAGCAGTCCGCCGAGGTCTCCTAATTCTGGCTACACCTTC
CDR3aa: CASSPPRSPNSGYTF

d_gene: TRBD1
v_gene: TRBV28
abundance: .
j_gene: TRBJ1-2
CDR3nt: TGTGCCAGCAGTTCCATCGGGACAGGGGCTTATGGCTACACCTTC
CDR3aa: CASSSIGTGAYGYTF

d_gene: .
v_gene: TRBV28
abundance: .
j_gene: TRBJ1-4
CDR3nt: TGTGCCAGCAGTCTCAGGGCAGGAGATGAAAAACTGTTTTTT
CDR3aa: CASSLRAGDEKLFF

d_gene: .
v_gene: TRBV12-5
abundance: few
j_gene: TRBJ2-2
CDR3nt: TGTGCTAGTGGCCCCACCTTAACAGGGTGGCCCGGGGAGCTGTTTTTT
CDR3aa: CASGPTLTGWPGELFF

d_gene: .
v_gene: TRBV11-3
abundance: .
j_gene: TRBJ2-2
CDR3nt: TGTGCCAGCAGCCCTCTATATAACACCGGGGAGCTGTTTTTT
CDR3aa: CASSPLYNTGELFF

d_gene: TRBD2
v_gene: TRBV6-6
abundance: .
j_gene: TRBJ2-2
CDR3nt: TGTGCCAGCTGGACTAGCGGGAACACCGGGGAGCTGTTTTTT
CDR3aa: CASWTSGNTGELFF

d_gene: .
v_gene: TRBV7-2
abundance: .
j_gene: TRBJ2-2
CDR3nt: TGTGCCAGCAGCTTCGCGCCCCCTCCGCCCGGGGAGCTGTTTTTT
CDR3aa: CASSFAPPPPGELFF

d_gene: TRBD1
v_gene: TRBV6-1
abundance: .
j_gene: TRBJ1-5
CDR3nt: TGTGCCAGCAGTGGTGACAGGGATCAGCCCCAGCATTTT
CDR3aa: CASSGDRDQPQHF

d_gene: .
v_gene: TRBV2
abundance: .
j_gene: TRBJ2-1
CDR3nt: TGTGCCAGCAGTCCACAGAACAATGAGCAGTTCTTC
CDR3aa: CASSPQNNEQFF

d_gene: TRBD2
v_gene: TRBV18
abundance: .
j_gene: TRBJ2-1
CDR3nt: TGTGCCAGCTCACCAGTCCAGCGGGATAGGAGCAATGAGCAGTTCTTC
CDR3aa: CASSPVQRDRSNEQFF

d_gene: TRBD1
v_gene: TRBV4-1
abundance: once
j_gene: TRBJ1-2
CDR3nt: TGCGCCAGCAGCCAAGACTTCTTCATCGTGCAGGGGGCAGCCACCTTC
CDR3aa: CASSQDFFIVQGAATF

d_gene: .
v_gene: TRBV4-2
abundance: .
j_gene: TRBJ2-1
CDR3nt: TGTGCCAGCAGCCAAGGGGGAAGGGAGCATGAGCAGTTCTTC
CDR3aa: CASSQGGREHEQFF

d_gene: .
v_gene: TRBV2
abundance: .
j_gene: TRBJ2-5
CDR3nt: TGTGCCAGCGGAGGGTTCGGGCGAGAGACCCAGTACTTC
CDR3aa: CASGGFGRETQYF

d_gene: TRBD1
v_gene: TRBV5-1
abundance: .
j_gene: TRBJ2-2
CDR3nt: TGCGCCAGCACGTCCGGACAGGGGGCCCTGAACACCGGGGAGCTGTTTTTT
CDR3aa: CASTSGQGALNTGELFF

d_gene: .
v_gene: TRBV4-2
abundance: .
j_gene: TRBJ2-1
CDR3nt: TGTGCCAGCAGCCAAGATTTCGCAGGGTCCTACAATGAGCAGTTCTTC
CDR3aa: CASSQDFAGSYNEQFF

d_gene: TRBD1
v_gene: TRBV28
abundance: .
j_gene: TRBJ2-7
CDR3nt: TGTGCCAGCAGACGGGACAGCGATTACGAGCAGTACTTC
CDR3aa: CASRRDSDYEQYF

d_gene: TRBD1
v_gene: TRBV4-2
abundance: .
j_gene: TRBJ1-1
CDR3nt: TGTGCCAGCAGCCCGGGACAGGGTGGGACTGAAGCTTTCTTT
CDR3aa: CASSPGQGGTEAFF

d_gene: .
v_gene: TRBV12-5
abundance: .
j_gene: TRBJ1-1
CDR3nt: TGTGCTAGTGGTTTGGGGGGAGACACTGAAGCTTTCTTT
CDR3aa: CASGLGGDTEAFF

d_gene: TRBD1
v_gene: TRBV2
abundance: .
j_gene: TRBJ2-5
CDR3nt: TGTGCCAGCAGATTACAGGGGGCAGGAGAGACCCAGTACTTC
CDR3aa: CASRLQGAGETQYF

d_gene: TRBD1
v_gene: TRBV4-1
abundance: few
j_gene: TRBJ2-7
CDR3nt: TGCGCCAGCAGCCGGGATACCCAGACAGGGACCTACGAGCAGTACTTC
CDR3aa: CASSRDTQTGTYEQYF

d_gene: .
v_gene: TRBV18
abundance: once
j_gene: TRBJ2-5
CDR3nt: TGTGCCAGCTCACCGGAGGGGGAGACCCAGTACTTC
CDR3aa: CASSPEGETQYF

d_gene: .
v_gene: TRBV2
abundance: .
j_gene: TRBJ1-2
CDR3nt: TGTGCCAGCCTTGAGAGGGCCTATGGCTACACCTTC
CDR3aa: CASLERAYGYTF

d_gene: .
v_gene: TRBV19
abundance: few
j_gene: TRBJ1-4
CDR3nt: TGTGCCAGTAGTATGAGAAGTTTTAATGAAAAACTGTTTTTT
CDR3aa: CASSMRSFNEKLFF

d_gene: TRBD1
v_gene: TRBV10-2
abundance: .
j_gene: TRBJ2-4
CDR3nt: TGCGCCAGCAGTGAGTCGACAGGGACAGAATCTTTACTAGCCAAAAACATTCAGTACTTC
CDR3aa: CASSESTGTESLLAKNIQYF

d_gene: .
v_gene: TRBV5-1
abundance: .
j_gene: TRBJ2-5
CDR3nt: TGCGCCAGCAGCATTAGACTAGAGACCCAGTACTTC
CDR3aa: CASSIRLETQYF

d_gene: TRBD1
v_gene: TRBV4-1
abundance: .
j_gene: TRBJ1-4
CDR3nt: TGCGCCAGCAGCCAAGATAGGCAGGGGGGAGAAAAACTGTTTTTT
CDR3aa: CASSQDRQGGEKLFF

d_gene: TRBD1
v_gene: TRBV11-2
abundance: .
j_gene: TRBJ1-5
CDR3nt: TGTGCCAGCAGCTTAGGCAGCCGGGACAGGGGGAATCAGCCCCAGCATTTT
CDR3aa: CASSLGSRDRGNQPQHF

d_gene: TRBD2
v_gene: TRBV10-1
abundance: .
j_gene: TRBJ2-3
CDR3nt: TGCGCCAGCAGTGATCCCAGCGGGAGTTTATCAGATACGCAGTATTTT
CDR3aa: CASSDPSGSLSDTQYF

d_gene: .
v_gene: TRBV5-1
abundance: .
j_gene: TRBJ1-1
CDR3nt: TGCGCCAGCAGCCGAAGGGGAGGGGGGAACACTGAAGCTTTCTTT
CDR3aa: CASSRRGGGNTEAFF

d_gene: TRBD1
v_gene: TRBV28
abundance: .
j_gene: TRBJ2-7
CDR3nt: TGTGCCGGACGAGGGGGACAGGGGGGGTACGAGCAGTACTTC
CDR3aa: CAGRGGQGGYEQYF

d_gene: TRBD1
v_gene: TRBV28
abundance: .
j_gene: TRBJ1-5
CDR3nt: TGTGCCAGCATTCTATCAACCGGGACAGGGAGGAATCAGCCCCAGCATTTT
CDR3aa: CASILSTGTGRNQPQHF